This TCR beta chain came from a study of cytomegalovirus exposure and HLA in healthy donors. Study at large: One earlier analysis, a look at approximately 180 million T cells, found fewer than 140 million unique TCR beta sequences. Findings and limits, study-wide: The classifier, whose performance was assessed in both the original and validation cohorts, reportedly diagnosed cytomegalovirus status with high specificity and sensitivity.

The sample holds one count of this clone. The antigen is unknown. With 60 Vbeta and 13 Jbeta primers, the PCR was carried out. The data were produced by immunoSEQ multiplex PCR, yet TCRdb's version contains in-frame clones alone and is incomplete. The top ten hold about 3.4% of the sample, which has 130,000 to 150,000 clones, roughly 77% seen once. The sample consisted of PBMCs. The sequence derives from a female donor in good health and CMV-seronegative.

The CDR3 sequence is CASSERGSLQETQYF. In nucleotides, the CDR3 is TGTGCCAGCAGTGAAAGGGGCAGCTTACAAGAGACCCAGTACTTC. The chain combines TRBV6-1 with TRBJ2-5; D perhaps matches TRBD1 (5 bases). CDR1 is MNHNS, CDR2 SASEGT, per germline. Trimming pared 2 bases from V and 2 bases from J, leaving 12 bases between. This CDR3 is 15 amino acids long.